The 6 T cell receptor beta chains reported below all come from one sample, sequenced in a study of blood T cell repertoires in COVID-19 (dated by TCRdb to the early 2020s). Libraries were built with the immunoSEQ multiplex PCR assay. The immuneACCESS repertoire file appears here via TCRdb, limited to in-frame rearrangements. These files lack a portion of the clones; in checked studies, under half of the deficit traces to unresolved V genes, and the cause of the others is not known. This sample lists more than 200,000 clones; 88% were detected once. The ten largest account for less than 3.5% of the sample. Input material: peripheral blood. The receptors here all came from a woman aged 60-75 years with acute or convalescent COVID-19.

The gene calls are TRBV19 and TRBJ1-5; D gene unclear. With 3 bases removed from V and 4 bases from J, the gap between germline ends came to 7 bases. The CDR3 is 13 amino acids. Germline CDR1 and CDR2: LNHDA and SQIVND (reference sequence). The CDR3 nucleotides read TGTGCCAGTAGTATGGGCAGAAATCAGCCCCAGCATTTT. Translation gives CASSMGRNQPQHF.

This clone occurred a few times. The rearrangement links TRBV6-1 to TRBJ2-2; maybe TRBD2 (7 bases). CDR3 length: 15 residues. Between the trimmed V and J ends, which lost 1 base and 7 bases, there was a span of 13 bases. Germline CDR1 MNHNS, CDR2 SASEGT. DNA of the CDR3: TGTGCCAGCAGTGAAGGGGGAGGGGGTAGCGGGGAGCTGTTTTTT. It specifies CASSEGGGGSGELFF.

The chain links TRBV6-5 to TRBJ1-2, with TRBD1 matching 8 bases. Per germline, CDR1 MNHEY and CDR2 SVGAGI. V was clipped by 2 bases and J by 7 bases; unmatched bases: 9. The CDR3 length is 15 residues. CDR3 bases: TGTGCCAGCAGTTACCGGACAGGGTTCTCGTCTGGCTACACCTTC. Protein: CASSYRTGFSSGYTF.

The rearrangement links TRBV5-1 to TRBJ1-4; unclear D gene. V lost 1 base and J lost 4, with 8 bases in between. Germline CDR1 is SGHRS and CDR2 is YFSETQ. The CDR3 is 14 residues long. The CDR3 protein is CASSLRGVNEKLFF. CDR3 bases: TGCGCCAGCAGCTTGCGGGGAGTTAATGAAAAACTGTTTTTT.

The CDR3 reads CASSLDSRQGASTDTQYF. CDR3 sequence (DNA): TGTGCCAGCAGCTTAGATTCAAGACAGGGGGCTAGCACAGATACGCAGTATTTT. The chain uses TRBV11-3 and TRBJ2-3; 10 nucleotides agree with TRBD1. Trimming at V came to 0 bases and at J to 0 bases, leaving 6 bases not matched to a gene. CDR1 and CDR2 from the germline V gene are SGHNT and YENEEA. The CDR3 contains 18 residues.

The V and J genes are TRBV19 and TRBJ1-5; D is uncertain. V was pared by 5 bases and J by 2 bases, with 7 bases between. Germline CDR1 is LNHDA and CDR2 is SQIVND (reference sequence). This CDR3 contains 13 residues. For the CDR3, the DNA is TGTGCCAGTAGTTCGGTGGGCAATCAGCCCCAGCATTTT. The encoded protein is CASSSVGNQPQHF.